These T cell receptor beta chains were read from a single sample in a study of cytomegalovirus exposure and HLA in healthy donors. Data came from immunoSEQ multiplex PCR; TCRdb stores just in-frame clones and leaves some out. Of roughly 200,000 clones in the sample, 85% to 90% were seen once. The sample was PBMCs. The receptors originated from a woman under 30 in good health and CMV-seronegative. Both conserved end residues are part of each CDR3. The order of the fields is CDR3 protein, V gene, J gene.

CASTLQGQGLETQYF	TRBV5-1	TRBJ2-5
CASSNLSKNTDTQYF	TRBV21-1	TRBJ2-3
CASSGGGRKVNSPLHF	TRBV25-1	TRBJ1-6
CASALAGNNEQFF	TRBV10-2	TRBJ2-1
CASSLGSSGAYEQYF	TRBV27	TRBJ2-7
CASSSGKREFTYEQYF	TRBV5-6	TRBJ2-7
CASKEDNGTNQETQYF	TRBV23-1	TRBJ2-5
CASSWDRASGNTIYF	TRBV5-1	TRBJ1-3
CASSFGGAPQPQHF	TRBV7-2	TRBJ1-5
CASSPYDEQYF	TRBV18	TRBJ2-7
CASSDGGPRENF	TRBV2	TRBJ2-4
CASSQDRRSTDTQYF	TRBV4-3	TRBJ2-3
CASSVEGQGNQPQHF	TRBV9	TRBJ1-5
CAAGGTGGWENGYTF	TRBV28	TRBJ1-2
CASTEAYNYGYTF	TRBV6-5	TRBJ1-2
CASSLGDRDLQETQYF	TRBV5-1	TRBJ2-5
CSADSYGYTF	TRBV20-1	TRBJ1-2
CASSLVGGGGELFF	TRBV5-1	TRBJ2-2
CASSPREGTEAFF	TRBV19	TRBJ1-1
CASSGESTDTQYF	TRBV2	TRBJ2-3
CASSLGGGETQYF	TRBV27	TRBJ2-5
CASSPRGKETQYF	TRBV18	TRBJ2-5
CASGPGTPDLREQYF	TRBV5-1	TRBJ2-7
CASSPTGYTEAFF	TRBV18	TRBJ1-1
CASSIDRMNTEAFF	TRBV9	TRBJ1-1
CASSAGTGLNEQFF	TRBV9	TRBJ2-1
CASSTYDRVRETQYF	TRBV5-6	TRBJ2-5
CASSAPTTNEKLFF	TRBV7-9	TRBJ1-4
CSVGRRGAFRETQYF	TRBV29-1	TRBJ2-5
CASSLPGDRNQPQHF	TRBV7-9	TRBJ1-5
CASSTDTGELFF	TRBV18	TRBJ2-2
CASSYSSIREWDEQFF	TRBV6-6	TRBJ2-1
CASSARLAGATDTQYF	TRBV7-2	TRBJ2-3
CASTGQSNEKLFF	TRBV5-1	TRBJ1-4
CASSFDTEKLFF	TRBV25-1	TRBJ1-4
CASSEARGRNTEAFF	TRBV2	TRBJ1-1
CASSPGEGRRAQPQHF	TRBV7-8	TRBJ1-5
CASSQLTGTSGTPLIYNEQFF	TRBV4-1	TRBJ2-1
CASSVADRVNTEAFF	TRBV9	TRBJ1-1
CASSEGPGYGYTF	TRBV25-1	TRBJ1-2
CASSLEVTGELFF	TRBV4-3	TRBJ2-2
CSVRTGVEQYF	TRBV29-1	TRBJ2-7
CASSPLSSGRSYNEQFF	TRBV18	TRBJ2-1
CASSLARDRGPREQYF	TRBV11-2	TRBJ2-7
CASSQDGRGTYTGELFF	TRBV4-3	TRBJ2-2
CASSHGLALGNEQFF	TRBV4-1	TRBJ2-1
CASRYDRGMIRTDTQYF	TRBV5-5	TRBJ2-3
CASSSQLEGPPHEQYF	TRBV7-9	TRBJ2-7
CASSPTISGHFFTLQPDTQYF	TRBV4-1	TRBJ2-3
CASSYLRGAPGELFF	TRBV6-6	TRBJ2-2
CASSLAMAGASYEQYF	TRBV7-2	TRBJ2-7
CASSLERAHTGELFF	TRBV7-9	TRBJ2-2
CASSQGRQGTDTQYF	TRBV4-1	TRBJ2-3